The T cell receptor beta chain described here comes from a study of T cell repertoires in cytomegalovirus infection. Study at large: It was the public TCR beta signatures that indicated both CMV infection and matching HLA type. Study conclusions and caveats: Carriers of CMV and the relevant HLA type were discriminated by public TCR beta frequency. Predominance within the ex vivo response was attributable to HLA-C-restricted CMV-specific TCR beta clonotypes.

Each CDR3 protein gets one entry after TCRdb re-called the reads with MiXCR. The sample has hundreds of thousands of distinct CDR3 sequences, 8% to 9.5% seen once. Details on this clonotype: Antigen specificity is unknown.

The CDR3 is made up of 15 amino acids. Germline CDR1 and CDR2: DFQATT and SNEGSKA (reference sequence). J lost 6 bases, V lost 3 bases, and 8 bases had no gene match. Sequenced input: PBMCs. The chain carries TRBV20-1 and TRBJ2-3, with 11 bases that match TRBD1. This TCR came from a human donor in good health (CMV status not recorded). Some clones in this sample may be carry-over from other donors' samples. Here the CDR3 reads CSARGGQGAGDTQYF. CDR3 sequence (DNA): TGCAGTGCTAGGGGCGGACAGGGGGCAGGGGATACGCAGTATTTT.